The T cell receptor (beta chain) described here comes from a study of control samples from healthy donors and cancer patients. TCRdb keeps only in-frame clones here, not all; method: immunoSEQ multiplex PCR. Among about 150,000 clones listed, approximately 93% were seen once. Germline CDR1 reads SEHNR; CDR2 reads FQNEAQ (reference sequence). This CDR3 has 16 amino acids. Deletions cut 5 bases from V and 2 bases from J, with 19 bases between. This clonotype originated in a man over 45 in good health. Material for sequencing was blood. The chain joins TRBV7-9 to TRBJ2-7; tentatively, D is TRBD1 (8 bases). This CDR3 reads CASSTRTGRDPYEQYF. CDR3 DNA: TGTGCCAGCAGCACCCGGACAGGGAGGGACCCCTACGAGCAGTACTTC. The variable domain in full, with the rest retrieved from reference TRBV7-9 and TRBJ2-7, is DTGVSQNPRHKITKRGQNVTFRCDPISEHNRLYWYRQTLGQGPEFLTYFQNEAQLEKSRLLSDRFSAERPKGSFSTLEIQRTEQGDSAMYLCASSTRTGRDPYEQYFGPGTRLTVT.